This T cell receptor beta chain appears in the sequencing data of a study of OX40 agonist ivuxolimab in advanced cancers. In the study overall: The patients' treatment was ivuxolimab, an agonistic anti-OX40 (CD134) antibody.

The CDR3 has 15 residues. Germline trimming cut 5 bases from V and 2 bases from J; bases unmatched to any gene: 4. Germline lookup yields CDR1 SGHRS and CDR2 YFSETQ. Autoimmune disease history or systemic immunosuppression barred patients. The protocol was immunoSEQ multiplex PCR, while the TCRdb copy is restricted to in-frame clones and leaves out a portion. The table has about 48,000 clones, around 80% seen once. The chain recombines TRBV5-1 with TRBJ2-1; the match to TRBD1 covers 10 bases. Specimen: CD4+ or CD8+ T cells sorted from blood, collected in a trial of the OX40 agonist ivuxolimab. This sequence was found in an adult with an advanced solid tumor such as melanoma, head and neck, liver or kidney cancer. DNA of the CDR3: TGCGCCAGCAGACAGACAGGGGGCACCTACAATGAGCAGTTCTTC. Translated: CASRQTGGTYNEQFF.